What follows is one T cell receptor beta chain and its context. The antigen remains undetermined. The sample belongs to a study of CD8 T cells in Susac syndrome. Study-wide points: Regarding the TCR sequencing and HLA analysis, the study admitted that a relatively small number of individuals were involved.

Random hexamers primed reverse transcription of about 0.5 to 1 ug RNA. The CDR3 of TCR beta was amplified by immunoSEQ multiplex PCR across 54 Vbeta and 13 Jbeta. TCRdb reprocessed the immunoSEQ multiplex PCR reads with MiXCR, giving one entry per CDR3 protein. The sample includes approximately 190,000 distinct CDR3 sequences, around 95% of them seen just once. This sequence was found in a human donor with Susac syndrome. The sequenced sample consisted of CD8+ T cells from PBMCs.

The CDR3 nucleotides are TGTGCCAGCAGCTTATACCGCGGGGTTACGAACACCGGGGAGCTGTTTTTT. Translated: CASSLYRGVTNTGELFF. The chain carries TRBV11-2 and TRBJ2-2, with a tentative D call TRBD2 (6 bases). The ends were cut back, 2 bases at V and 0 bases at J, with 13 bases in the middle. From germline, CDR1 is SGHAT and CDR2 FQNNGV. CDR3 length equals 17 residues.